These T cell receptor beta chains were read from a single sample in a study of blood T cell repertoires in COVID-19. Data came from immunoSEQ multiplex PCR; TCRdb stores just in-frame clones and leaves some out. Found here are about 260,000 clones, approximately 80% of them singletons; the top ten hold around 9.2%. The sample was peripheral blood. The receptors shown here come from a human donor in a cohort sampled during active COVID-19. Each CDR3 is given with its conserved first and last residue. Each record gives: V gene, D gene, J gene, CDR3 protein. D genes are given only for firm matches.

TRBV7-2	NA	TRBJ1-2	CASSPAHTGPLGYGYTF
TRBV6-5	TRBD2	TRBJ2-7	CASSRPGTNYEQYF
TRBV28	NA	TRBJ1-2	CASSLGASYGYTF
TRBV7-7	TRBD1	TRBJ1-6	CASSLGTENSPLHF
TRBV2	TRBD1	TRBJ1-1	CASSADRGQSTEAFF
TRBV25-1	TRBD1	TRBJ1-3	CASSPPVRGLGNTIYF
TRBV4-2	NA	TRBJ2-3	CASSQVVAEYTDTQYF
TRBV7-6	NA	TRBJ2-2	CASSLNQGAGELFF
TRBV9	NA	TRBJ2-7	CASSGDGGKEQYF
TRBV10-2	TRBD2	TRBJ2-2	CASREGTSGTGELFF
TRBV9	TRBD2	TRBJ2-2	CASSVALAGFNGELFF
TRBV19	NA	TRBJ1-1	CASSVYRDGTEAFF
TRBV11-2	NA	TRBJ2-7	CASSLSPPDEQYF
TRBV7-9	TRBD1	TRBJ2-7	CAISPRGPALDEQYF
TRBV9	TRBD2	TRBJ2-3	CASSVGPSGRGTDTQYF
TRBV19	NA	TRBJ2-2	CASTIRGTNTGELFF
TRBV7-2	TRBD1	TRBJ2-5	CASSLGRGRETQYF
TRBV20-1	NA	TRBJ2-3	CSATGRGTQYF
TRBV18	NA	TRBJ2-7	CASSPRHFGGTDEQYF
TRBV27	NA	TRBJ1-5	CATSLGGHQPQHF
TRBV4-2	TRBD1	TRBJ2-7	CASSQDPPGQGANEQYF
TRBV6-5	NA	TRBJ2-3	CASSRMTATDTQYF
TRBV6-5	TRBD2	TRBJ2-3	CASILAGSTDTQYF
TRBV18	NA	TRBJ1-6	CASSPASSYNSPLHF
TRBV7-9	TRBD2	TRBJ2-5	CASSTGASGKQETQYF
TRBV7-2	NA	TRBJ1-2	CASSLGGNGYTF
TRBV9	TRBD1	TRBJ2-1	CASSVTGGVNEQFF
TRBV5-5	TRBD1	TRBJ2-5	CASSRTGGKETQYF
TRBV2	TRBD1	TRBJ2-7	CASSLQGQGVYEQYF
TRBV7-9	NA	TRBJ2-7	CASGGTTVFTYEQYF
TRBV19	TRBD2	TRBJ2-7	CASSTPTSGSPRYEQYF
TRBV20-1	TRBD2	TRBJ2-3	CSASNGRVSTDTQYF
TRBV7-9	NA	TRBJ2-7	CASSLEQIAYEQYF
TRBV6-2/TRBV6-3	TRBD2	TRBJ2-3	CASSYPPGGSGGSDTQYF
TRBV4-2	NA	TRBJ2-7	CASSQGGAYEQYF
TRBV29-1	NA	TRBJ1-3	CSALMGGPVGNTIYF
TRBV18	TRBD1	TRBJ2-5	CASSPQGGVGETQYF
TRBV28	NA	TRBJ1-5	CAIRGGSSNQPQHF
TRBV7-6	NA	TRBJ2-3	CASSPRRTSTDTQYF
TRBV9	NA	TRBJ2-2	CASSVGGVSGELFF